The 18 T cell receptor beta chains reported below all come from one sample, sequenced in a study of PD-L1 blockade in urothelial cancer. The time point: peripheral blood 6 weeks after treatment start. Repertoires were generated with immunoSEQ multiplex PCR, while TCRdb's copy carries only in-frame clones and drops some. Of about 120,000 clones in the sample, more than 85% are singletons; the top ten hold approximately 1.7%. The sample consisted of PBMCs, taken around atezolizumab (anti-PD-L1) treatment. These receptors were collected from a man in his 60s with urothelial cancer.

The chain links TRBV6-5 to TRBJ2-7, with 14 bases lining up with TRBD2. CDR1 and CDR2 from the germline V gene are MNHEY and SVGAGI. V shed 2 bases and J 11 bases; nucleotides not matched to a gene: 11. The CDR3 has 16 amino acids. DNA for the CDR3: TGTGCCAGCAGTTACCGGGGACTAGCGGGAGTTAAGAAGGAGTACTTC. Translation: CASSYRGLAGVKKEYF.

Comments on this clone: A junction boundary mismatches the germline segment, possibly from a read error. The chain links TRBV7-2 to TRBJ1-5, with 7 bases lining up with TRBD1. From germline, CDR1 is SGHTA and CDR2 FQGNSA. This CDR3 contains 15 residues. The CDR3 spells CAGSQDRKHNQPQHF. DNA for the CDR3: TGTGCCGGCAGCCAGGACAGGAAACACAATCAGCCCCAGCATTTT.

The CDR3 sequence: CASSLGLAGVNEQFF. The CDR3 DNA is TGCGCCAGCAGCTTGGGGCTAGCGGGAGTGAATGAGCAGTTCTTC. The chain recombines TRBV5-1 with TRBJ2-1; 10 bases agree with TRBD2. The CDR3 consists of 15 residues. After removal of 0 bases from V and 7 bases from J, the junction contained 4 bases not matched to a gene. Germline assignment: CDR1 SGHRS and CDR2 YFSETQ.

This clone was found once. The chain joins TRBV2 to TRBJ1-1, with D possibly matching TRBD1 (5 bases). The CDR3 runs 13 residues. V gave up 6 bases and J gave up 7 bases, with 15 bases separating them. Germline CDR1 SNHLY, CDR2 FYNNEI. The CDR3 is CASSGLRVNEAFF. The CDR3, as DNA: TGTGCCAGCAGCGGTCTCAGGGTTAATGAAGCTTTCTTT. Full variable domain (missing parts from reference TRBV2 and TRBJ1-1): EPEVTQTPSHQVTQMGQEVILRCVPISNHLYFYWYRQILGQKVEFLVSFYNNEISEKSEIFDDQFSVERPDGSNFTLKIRSTKLEDSAMYFCASSGLRVNEAFFGQGTRLTVV.

This clone has a single count. The chain couples TRBV7-3 to TRBJ2-1; TRBD2 matches at 7 bases. CDR1 and CDR2 (germline): SGHTA, FQGTGA. Trimming removed 3 bases from V and 15 bases from J; junction bases left unmatched: 8. There are 12 residues in the CDR3. The CDR3: CASSFGLDRLFF. DNA for the CDR3: TGTGCCAGCAGCTTTGGACTAGACCGTCTGTTCTTC. Complete variable domain (other parts from reference TRBV7-3 and TRBJ2-1): GAGVSQTPSNKVTEKGKYVELRCDPISGHTALYWYRQSLGQGPEFLIYFQGTGAADDSGLPNDRFFAVRPEGSVSTLKIQRTERGDSAVYLCASSFGLDRLFFGPGTRLTVL.

This chain connects TRBV5-1 to TRBJ2-2; 14 bases map to TRBD2. CDR3 size: 18 residues. Germline V gene sequence: CDR1 SGHRS, CDR2 YFSETQ. V was clipped by 4 bases and J by 4 bases; unmatched bases: 9. The CDR3 is CASSEGLAGEEGTGELFF. CDR3 coding DNA: TGCGCCAGCAGCGAGGGACTAGCGGGGGAGGAGGGCACCGGGGAGCTGTTTTTT.

The genes are TRBV28 and TRBJ2-1; D may be TRBD1 (6 bases). Per germline, CDR1 MDHEN and CDR2 SYDVKM. V lost 0 bases and J lost 8, with 17 bases in between. CDR3 length: 16 amino acids. CDR3 loop: CASSLWGAKPVDEQFF. The CDR3 coding sequence is TGTGCCAGCAGTTTATGGGGGGCAAAACCGGTGGATGAGCAGTTCTTC.

V is TRBV10-3 and J is TRBJ2-7; 8 bases fit TRBD2. CDR1 and CDR2 (germline): ENHRY, SYGVKD. The CDR3 covers 13 residues. With V trimmed by 6 bases and J by 4 bases, 5 bases remained unmatched. CDR3 protein: CAIRAGADYEQYF. The DNA for the CDR3 is TGTGCCATCAGAGCGGGAGCGGATTACGAGCAGTACTTC.

The chain employs TRBV5-8 and TRBJ2-5; maybe TRBD2 (7 bases). V was cut by 4 bases and J by 0 bases, with 22 bases left in between. The CDR3 spans 18 residues. Germline V lookup: CDR1 SGHTS, CDR2 YDEGEE. CDR3 residues: CASSPGRGGDLYQETQYF. The CDR3 DNA reads TGTGCCAGCAGCCCCGGCCGAGGGGGGGATCTGTACCAAGAGACCCAGTACTTC.

J is TRBJ1-5 and V is TRBV6-5, with TRBD1 matching 8 bases. The CDR3 spans 14 residues. V dropped 6 bases and J dropped 4; count of bases not matched to a gene: 5. In germline, CDR1 is MNHEY, CDR2 SVGAGI. The CDR3 here is CASRRTGPNQPQHF. CDR3 in DNA: TGTGCCAGCAGGCGGACAGGGCCGAATCAGCCCCAGCATTTT.

The rearrangement joins TRBV7-9 to TRBJ1-5; tentatively, D is TRBD1 (5 bases). Germline loops: CDR1 SEHNR, CDR2 FQNEAQ (reference sequence). There are 15 residues in the CDR3. Trimming cost V 4 bases and J 3 bases, with 13 bases left between them. The CDR3 DNA is TGTGCCAGCAGCTCCACGTGGGACTTCAATCAGCCCCAGCATTTT. Translating gives CASSSTWDFNQPQHF.

The genes are TRBV13 and TRBJ2-7; tentatively, D is TRBD2 (6 bases). The ends were cut back, 6 bases at V and 7 bases at J, with 13 bases in the middle. The germline gives CDR1 PRHDT, CDR2 FYEKMQ (reference sequence). The CDR3 extends over 12 amino acids. CDR3 DNA: TGTGCCAGCAGTTACGGGAGCGCGGAGCAGTACTTC. Encoded protein: CASSYGSAEQYF.

The rearrangement links TRBV27 to TRBJ2-3, with D possibly being TRBD2 (7 bases). CDR1 is MNHEY, CDR2 SMNVEV, per germline (reference sequence). Trimming removed 2 bases from V and 1 base from J, with 10 bases in between. This CDR3 comprises 15 residues. The CDR3 nucleotides read TGTGCCAGCAGTTTAGGGGGGGGGCGCACAGATACGCAGTATTTT. Protein product: CASSLGGGRTDTQYF.

The chain carries TRBV6-1 and TRBJ1-5; no reliable D call. The length of the CDR3 is 16 residues. The V gene lost 2 bases and the J gene lost 0 bases, with 11 bases spanning the gap. CDR1 is MNHNS, CDR2 SASEGT, per germline. CDR3 nucleotide sequence: TGTGCCAGCAGTGAAAACCCCGCTAATAGCAATCAGCCCCAGCATTTT. Translating it yields CASSENPANSNQPQHF.

This sequence joins TRBV4-1 and TRBJ1-2; no reliable D call. V dropped 4 bases and J dropped 12 bases, with 15 bases sitting between them. Looked up from germline, CDR1 is MGHRA and CDR2 is YSYEKL. The CDR3 is 12 amino acids. The DNA of the CDR3 is TGCGCCAGCAGCCCCGACCACATTGGGCACACCTTC. This codes for CASSPDHIGHTF.

The chain carries TRBV10-1 and TRBJ1-2, with 7 bases fitting TRBD1. Per the germline V gene, CDR1 is WNHNN and CDR2 is SYGVQD (reference sequence). Unmatched junction bases numbered 9, after V lost 9 bases and J lost 5 bases. The CDR3 is made up of 13 amino acids. The CDR3 loop reads CARPHRGGYGYTF. CDR3 bases: TGCGCCAGGCCACACAGGGGTGGTTATGGCTACACCTTC.

The chain combines TRBV4-1 with TRBJ2-3; D might be TRBD2 (6 bases). Trimming pared 8 bases from V and 7 bases from J, leaving 10 bases between. The V gene's germline CDR1 is MGHRA and CDR2 YSYEKL. The CDR3 is 11 amino acids. The CDR3 reads CASSGGNTQYF. CDR3 nucleotide sequence: TGCGCCAGCTCCGGCGGGAATACGCAGTATTTT.

The chain recombines TRBV5-1 with TRBJ2-5; 12 nucleotides align to TRBD2. The CDR3 contains 17 residues. Losses at the gene ends were 0 bases for V and 1 base for J; bases not matched to a gene: 4. The V gene's germline CDR1 is SGHRS and CDR2 YFSETQ. The CDR3 is CASSLALAGGPQETQYF. The CDR3 bases are TGCGCCAGCAGCTTGGCCCTAGCGGGAGGGCCCCAAGAGACCCAGTACTTC.